A selection of T cell receptor beta chains follows, all from one sample in a study of cytomegalovirus exposure and HLA in healthy donors. Libraries were prepared by immunoSEQ multiplex PCR; TCRdb keeps only in-frame clonotypes and omits some of them. Among 150,000 or so clones listed, just under 85% were seen once. The sequenced sample was PBMCs. The receptors stem from a middle-aged woman in good health and CMV-seronegative. The CDR3 runs from the conserved cysteine through the conserved F or W. A D gene is named only where the DNA matches it firmly. Part of the rows lack a size; the others show once, few, many or a class for expanded clones.

D,length,size,V,J,CDR3,DNA
TRBD1,15,NA,TRBV5-5,TRBJ2-5,CASSWGTGTGETQYF,TGTGCCAGCAGCTGGGGGACAGGGACGGGGGAGACCCAGTACTTC
NA,16,NA,TRBV7-8,TRBJ1-5,CASSLAGGEGNQPQHF,TGTGCCAGCAGCTTAGCTGGGGGCGAGGGCAATCAGCCCCAGCATTTT
NA,13,NA,TRBV7-3,TRBJ1-1,CASSLEVNTEAFF,TGTGCCAGCAGCTTAGAGGTGAACACTGAAGCTTTCTTT
NA,14,NA,TRBV4-3,TRBJ2-7,CASSQEPLAYEQYF,TGCGCCAGCAGCCAAGAGCCCCTAGCCTACGAGCAGTACTTC
TRBD1,15,NA,TRBV15,TRBJ1-2,CATSSGQGRFYGYTF,TGTGCCACCAGCTCGGGACAGGGGCGTTTCTATGGCTACACCTTC
TRBD1,15,few,TRBV25-1,TRBJ2-2,CASSRDRGRSGELFF,TGTGCCAGCAGCCGGGACAGGGGGCGTTCCGGGGAGCTGTTTTTT
NA,13,NA,TRBV6-5,TRBJ2-7,CASGPGEDYEQYF,TGTGCCAGTGGCCCAGGGGAAGACTACGAGCAGTACTTC
NA,14,few,TRBV18,TRBJ2-1,CASSPTGSYNEQFF,TGTGCCAGCTCACCAACAGGGTCTTACAATGAGCAGTTCTTC
NA,14,NA,TRBV7-9,TRBJ2-1,CASTEASSYNEQFF,TGTGCCAGCACCGAGGCAAGCTCCTACAATGAGCAGTTCTTC
TRBD2,15,NA,TRBV7-2,TRBJ2-1,CASSRGGSGSWEQFF,TGTGCCAGCAGCCGGGGGGGTAGCGGGAGTTGGGAGCAGTTCTTC
NA,14,once,TRBV7-2,TRBJ2-5,CASSLVYGQETQYF,TGTGCCAGCAGCTTAGTGTACGGCCAAGAGACCCAGTACTTC
NA,14,NA,TRBV5-4,TRBJ2-3,CASSSRREADTQYF,TGTGCCAGCAGCAGTAGAAGGGAGGCAGATACGCAGTATTTT
NA,18,NA,TRBV28,TRBJ1-3,CASSMLYPQAYSGNTIYF,TGTGCCAGCAGCATGCTATACCCACAGGCTTACTCTGGAAACACCATATATTTT
TRBD1,12,NA,TRBV7-2,TRBJ2-5,CASSRGQETQYF,TGTGCCAGCAGCCGGGGACAGGAGACCCAGTACTTC
NA,13,NA,TRBV7-9,TRBJ1-5,CASSFGDNQPQHF,TGTGCCAGCAGCTTCGGGGATAATCAGCCCCAGCATTTT
TRBD2,16,NA,TRBV4-3,TRBJ2-3,CASSPGLAGGPDTQYF,TGCGCCAGCAGCCCTGGACTAGCGGGAGGCCCAGATACGCAGTATTTT